What follows describes a single TCR beta chain. Noted time point: pre-sensitization, week 0. Documented treatment: therapeutic diphenylcyclopropenone sensitization with weekly scalp DPC. This sample was taken from a study of human T cells and chemical hapten exposure. Across the whole study: TCR yields differed between samples (mainly from small differences in pooled library volume).

One entry per CDR3 protein, called by TCRdb with MiXCR from the RACE reads. Of about 80,000 distinct CDR3 sequences in the sample, 12% to 15% were seen once. The TCR was taken from a woman between 45 and 60 years old with alopecia areata. Some clones in this sample may be carry-over from other donors' samples. The sequencing here drew on whole blood, taken in connection with sensitization to the hapten diphenylcyclopropenone (DPC).

The DNA of the CDR3 is TGTGCCAGCAGAAGACAGGGGCCAAACACCATATATTTT. The encoded protein is CASRRQGPNTIYF. This chain joins TRBV11-2 and TRBJ1-3, with TRBD1 identical over 8 bases. Trimming cost V 6 bases and J 6 bases; bases outside gene matches: 4. CDR1 is SGHAT and CDR2 is FQNNGV in the germline V gene. CDR3 length: 13 amino acids.